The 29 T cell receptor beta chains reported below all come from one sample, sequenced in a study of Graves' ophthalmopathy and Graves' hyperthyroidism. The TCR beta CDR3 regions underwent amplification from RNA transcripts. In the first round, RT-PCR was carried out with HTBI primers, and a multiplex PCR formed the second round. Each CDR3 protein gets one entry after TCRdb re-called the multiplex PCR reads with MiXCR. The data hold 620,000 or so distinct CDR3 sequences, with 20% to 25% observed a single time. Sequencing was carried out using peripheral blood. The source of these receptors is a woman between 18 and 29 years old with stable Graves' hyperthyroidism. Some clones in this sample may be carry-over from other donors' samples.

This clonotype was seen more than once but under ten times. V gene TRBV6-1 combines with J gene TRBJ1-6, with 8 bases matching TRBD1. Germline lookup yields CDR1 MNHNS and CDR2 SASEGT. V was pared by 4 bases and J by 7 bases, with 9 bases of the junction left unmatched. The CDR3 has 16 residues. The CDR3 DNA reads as TGTGCCAGCAGTGGGACAGGGAGCGTCGAGAATTCACCCCTCCACTTT. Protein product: CASSGTGSVENSPLHF.

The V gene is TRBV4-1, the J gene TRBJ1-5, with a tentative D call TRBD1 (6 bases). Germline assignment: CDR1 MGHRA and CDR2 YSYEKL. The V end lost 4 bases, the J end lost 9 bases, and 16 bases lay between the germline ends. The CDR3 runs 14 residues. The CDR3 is CASSRNRVPGPQHF. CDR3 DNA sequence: TGCGCCAGCAGCCGTAACAGGGTCCCGGGGCCCCAGCATTTT.

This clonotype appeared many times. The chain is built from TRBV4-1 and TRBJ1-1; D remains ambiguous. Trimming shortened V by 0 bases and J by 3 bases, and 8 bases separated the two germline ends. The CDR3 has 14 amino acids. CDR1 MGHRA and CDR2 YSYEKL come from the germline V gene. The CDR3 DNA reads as TGCGCCAGCAGCCAAGATAGTAAGTACACTGAAGCTTTCTTT. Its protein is CASSQDSKYTEAFF.

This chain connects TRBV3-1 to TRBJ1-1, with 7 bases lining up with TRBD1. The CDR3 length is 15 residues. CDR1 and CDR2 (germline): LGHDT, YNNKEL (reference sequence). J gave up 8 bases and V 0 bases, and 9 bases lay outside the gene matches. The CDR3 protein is CASSQDSGTEKEAFF. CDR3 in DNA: TGTGCCAGCAGCCAAGATTCCGGGACAGAGAAAGAAGCTTTCTTT.

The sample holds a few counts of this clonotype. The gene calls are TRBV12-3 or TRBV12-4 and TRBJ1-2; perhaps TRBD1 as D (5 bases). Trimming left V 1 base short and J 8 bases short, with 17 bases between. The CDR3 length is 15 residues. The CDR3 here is CASSLGTDSSPGYTF. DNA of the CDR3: TGTGCCAGCAGTTTAGGGACCGACAGCTCCCCGGGCTACACCTTC.

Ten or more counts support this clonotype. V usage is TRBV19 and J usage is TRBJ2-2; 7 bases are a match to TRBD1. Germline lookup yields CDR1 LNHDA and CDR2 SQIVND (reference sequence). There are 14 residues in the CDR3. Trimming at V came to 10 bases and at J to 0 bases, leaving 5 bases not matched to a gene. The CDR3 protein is CATKTGTNTGELFF. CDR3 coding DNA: TGTGCCACCAAGACAGGGACGAACACCGGGGAGCTGTTTTTT.

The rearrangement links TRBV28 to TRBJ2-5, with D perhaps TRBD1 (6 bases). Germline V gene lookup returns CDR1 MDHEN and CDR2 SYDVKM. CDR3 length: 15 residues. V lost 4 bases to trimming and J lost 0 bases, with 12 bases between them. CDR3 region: CASSYSGVYQETQYF. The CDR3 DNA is TGTGCCAGCAGTTACTCAGGGGTGTACCAAGAGACCCAGTACTTC.

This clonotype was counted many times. CDR3 residues: CASTFGHPYEQYF. DNA for the CDR3: TGTGCCAGCACCTTTGGGCACCCCTACGAGCAGTACTTC. The gene calls are TRBV28 and TRBJ2-7, with no clear D. The germline gives CDR1 MDHEN, CDR2 SYDVKM. V lost 7 bases to trimming and J lost 2 bases, with 12 bases between them. The CDR3 loop spans 13 amino acids.

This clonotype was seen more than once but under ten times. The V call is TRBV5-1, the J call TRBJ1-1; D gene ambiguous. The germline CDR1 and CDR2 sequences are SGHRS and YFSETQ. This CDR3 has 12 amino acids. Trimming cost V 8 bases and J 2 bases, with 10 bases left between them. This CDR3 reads CASFEGNTEAFF. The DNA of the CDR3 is TGCGCCAGTTTTGAGGGAAACACTGAAGCTTTCTTT.

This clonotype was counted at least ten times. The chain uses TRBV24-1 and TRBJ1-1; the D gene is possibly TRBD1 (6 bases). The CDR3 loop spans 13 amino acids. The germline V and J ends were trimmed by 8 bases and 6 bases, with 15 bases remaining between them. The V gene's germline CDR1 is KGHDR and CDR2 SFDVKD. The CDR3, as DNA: TGTGCCACCACTCAGGGGAGCGGGGCTGAAGCTTTCTTT. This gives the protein CATTQGSGAEAFF.

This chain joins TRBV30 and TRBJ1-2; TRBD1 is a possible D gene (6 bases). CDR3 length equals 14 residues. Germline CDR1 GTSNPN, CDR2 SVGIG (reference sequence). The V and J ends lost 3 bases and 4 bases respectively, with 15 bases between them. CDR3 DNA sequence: TGTGCCTGGAGCCGAAAGGGGGAGGGCTATGGCTACACCTTC. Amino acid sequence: CAWSRKGEGYGYTF.

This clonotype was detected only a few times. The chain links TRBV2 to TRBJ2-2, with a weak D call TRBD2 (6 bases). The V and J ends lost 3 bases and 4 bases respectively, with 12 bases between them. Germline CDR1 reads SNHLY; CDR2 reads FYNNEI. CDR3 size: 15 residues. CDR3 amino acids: CASSDERAGTGELFF. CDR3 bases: TGTGCCAGCAGTGATGAGCGGGCGGGCACCGGGGAGCTGTTTTTT.

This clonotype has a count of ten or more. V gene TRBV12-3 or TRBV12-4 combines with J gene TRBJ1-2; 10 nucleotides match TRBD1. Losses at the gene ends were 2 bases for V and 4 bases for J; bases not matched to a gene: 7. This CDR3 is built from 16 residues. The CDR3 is CASSLSWDRGGYGYTF. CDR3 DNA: TGTGCCAGCAGTTTATCCTGGGACAGGGGTGGCTATGGCTACACCTTC.

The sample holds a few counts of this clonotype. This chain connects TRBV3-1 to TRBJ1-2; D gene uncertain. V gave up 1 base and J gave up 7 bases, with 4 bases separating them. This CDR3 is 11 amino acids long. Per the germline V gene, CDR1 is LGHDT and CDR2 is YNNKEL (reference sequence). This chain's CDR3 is CASSQAFGYTF. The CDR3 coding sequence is TGTGCCAGCAGCCAAGCATTTGGCTACACCTTC.

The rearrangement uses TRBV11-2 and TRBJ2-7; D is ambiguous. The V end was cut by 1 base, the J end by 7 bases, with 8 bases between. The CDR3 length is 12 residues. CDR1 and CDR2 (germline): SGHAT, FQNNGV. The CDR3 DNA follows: TGTGCCAGCAGCTTAGTGTCGAGGGAGCAGTACTTC. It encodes CASSLVSREQYF.

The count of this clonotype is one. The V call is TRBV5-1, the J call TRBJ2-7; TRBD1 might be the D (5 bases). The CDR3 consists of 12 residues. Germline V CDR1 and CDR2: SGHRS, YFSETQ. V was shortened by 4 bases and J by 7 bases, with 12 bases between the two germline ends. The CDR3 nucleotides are TGCGCCAGCAGCCCCAAATCAGGGGAGCAGTACTTC. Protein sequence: CASSPKSGEQYF.

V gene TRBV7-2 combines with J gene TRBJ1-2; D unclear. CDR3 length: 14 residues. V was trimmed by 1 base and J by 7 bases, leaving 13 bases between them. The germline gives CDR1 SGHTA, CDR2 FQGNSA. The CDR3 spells CASSLDEGLTGYTF. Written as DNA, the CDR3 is TGTGCCAGCAGCTTAGATGAGGGATTGACTGGCTACACCTTC.

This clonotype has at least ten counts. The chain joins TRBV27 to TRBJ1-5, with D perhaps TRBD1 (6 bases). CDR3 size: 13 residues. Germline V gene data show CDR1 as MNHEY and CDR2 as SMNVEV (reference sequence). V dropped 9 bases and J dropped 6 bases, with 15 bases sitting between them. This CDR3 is CARGGGSGQPQHF. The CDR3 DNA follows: TGTGCCAGAGGGGGGGGGAGCGGTCAGCCCCAGCATTTT.

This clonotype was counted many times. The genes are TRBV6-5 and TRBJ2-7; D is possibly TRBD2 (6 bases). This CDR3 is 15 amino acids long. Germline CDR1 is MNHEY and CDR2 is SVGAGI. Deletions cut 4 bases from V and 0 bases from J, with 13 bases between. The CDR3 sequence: CASSSSAGSSYEQYF. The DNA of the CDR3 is TGTGCCAGCAGTTCCTCTGCGGGAAGCTCCTACGAGCAGTACTTC.

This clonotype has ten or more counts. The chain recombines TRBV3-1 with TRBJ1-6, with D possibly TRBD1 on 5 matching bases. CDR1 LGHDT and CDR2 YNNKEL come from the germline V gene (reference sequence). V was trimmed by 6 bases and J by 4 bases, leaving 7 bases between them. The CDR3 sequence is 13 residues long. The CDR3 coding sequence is TGTGCCAGCAGTCGACAGTATAATTCACCCCTCCACTTT. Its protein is CASSRQYNSPLHF.

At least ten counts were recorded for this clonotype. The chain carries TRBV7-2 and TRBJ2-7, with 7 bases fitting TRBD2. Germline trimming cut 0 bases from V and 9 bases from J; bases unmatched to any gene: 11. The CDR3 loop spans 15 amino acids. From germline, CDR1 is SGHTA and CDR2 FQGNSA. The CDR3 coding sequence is TGTGCCAGCAGCTTAGCCCAACTAGGACGGGAGGCGCAGTACTTC. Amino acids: CASSLAQLGREAQYF. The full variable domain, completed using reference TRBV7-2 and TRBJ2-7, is GAGVSQSPSNKVTEKGKDVELRCDPISGHTALYWYRQSLGQGLEFLIYFQGNSAPDKSGLPSDRFSAERTGGSVSTLTIQRTQQEDSAVYLCASSLAQLGREAQYFGPGTRLTVT.

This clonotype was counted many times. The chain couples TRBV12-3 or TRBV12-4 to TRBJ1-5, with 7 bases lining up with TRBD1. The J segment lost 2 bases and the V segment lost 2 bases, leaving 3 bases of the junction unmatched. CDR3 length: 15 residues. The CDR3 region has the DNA TGTGCCAGCAGTTTAACAGGGGAAGGCAATCAGCCCCAGCATTTT. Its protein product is CASSLTGEGNQPQHF.

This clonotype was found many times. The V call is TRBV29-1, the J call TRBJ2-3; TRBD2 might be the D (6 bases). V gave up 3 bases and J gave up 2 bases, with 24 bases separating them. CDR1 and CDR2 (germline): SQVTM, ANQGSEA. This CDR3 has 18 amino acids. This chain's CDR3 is CSVEDGSSRWTPTDTQYF. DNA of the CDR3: TGCAGCGTTGAGGACGGGAGCAGCCGTTGGACCCCCACAGATACGCAGTATTTT.

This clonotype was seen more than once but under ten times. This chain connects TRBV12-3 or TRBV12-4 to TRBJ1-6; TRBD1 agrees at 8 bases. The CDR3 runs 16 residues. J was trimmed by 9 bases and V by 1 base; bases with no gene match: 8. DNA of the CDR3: TGTGCCAGCAGTTTAGGTATTTTACAGGGGGGTTCACCCCTCCACTTT. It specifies CASSLGILQGGSPLHF.

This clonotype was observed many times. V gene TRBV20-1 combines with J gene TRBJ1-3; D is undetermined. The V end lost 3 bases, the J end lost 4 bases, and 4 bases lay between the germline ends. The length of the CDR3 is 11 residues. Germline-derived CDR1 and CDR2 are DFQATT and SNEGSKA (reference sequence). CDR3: CSARGGNTIYF. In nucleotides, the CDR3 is TGCAGTGCTAGGGGCGGAAACACCATATATTTT.

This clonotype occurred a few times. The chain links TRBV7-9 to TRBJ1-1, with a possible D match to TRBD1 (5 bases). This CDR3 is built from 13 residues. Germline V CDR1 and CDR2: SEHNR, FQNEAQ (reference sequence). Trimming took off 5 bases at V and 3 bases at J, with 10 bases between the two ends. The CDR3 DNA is TGTGCCAGCAGCCTGGACACATACACTGAAGCTTTCTTT. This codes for CASSLDTYTEAFF.

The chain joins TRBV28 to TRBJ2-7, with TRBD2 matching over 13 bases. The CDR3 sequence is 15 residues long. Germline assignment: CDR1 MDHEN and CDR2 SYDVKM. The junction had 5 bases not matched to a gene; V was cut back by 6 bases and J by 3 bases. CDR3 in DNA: TGTGCCAGCAGCCCGGGACTAGCGGGGTACTACGAGCAGTACTTC. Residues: CASSPGLAGYYEQYF.

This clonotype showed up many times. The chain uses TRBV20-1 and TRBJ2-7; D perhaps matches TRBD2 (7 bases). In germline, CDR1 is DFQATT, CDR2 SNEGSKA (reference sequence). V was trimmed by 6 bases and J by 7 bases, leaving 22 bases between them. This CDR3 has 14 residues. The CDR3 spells CSAPPGGGPWEQYF. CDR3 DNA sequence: TGCAGTGCCCCCCCCGGCGGGGGCCCCTGGGAGCAGTACTTC.

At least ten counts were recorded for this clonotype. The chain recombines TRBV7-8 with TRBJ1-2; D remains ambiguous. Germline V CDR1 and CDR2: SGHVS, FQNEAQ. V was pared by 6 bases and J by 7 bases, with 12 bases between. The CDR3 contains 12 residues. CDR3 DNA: TGTGCCAGCAGACCACCCCGGGGTGGCTACACCTTC. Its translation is CASRPPRGGYTF.